This TCR beta chain originates from a study of blood T cell repertoires in COVID-19. For the study at large: Acute and convalescent COVID-19 samples came from the United States, Italy and Spain. Sample material is recorded as cDNA or gDNA derived from T cells, B-cell-depleted T cells, or PBMCs.

The length of the CDR3 is 13 residues. The germline gives CDR1 GTSNPN, CDR2 SVGIG (reference sequence). The ends were cut back, 7 bases at V and 0 bases at J, with 12 bases in the middle. In the study's own analysis: Reference gene primer amplification in the assay estimated nucleated cell counts. Using immunoSEQ multiplex PCR, the repertoire was profiled, and TCRdb retains in-frame clones only, with some absent. The V and J calls and clone size come from that table; D and trimming were worked out from the DNA. The table has some 180,000 clones, around 79% seen once. Patients at the Seattle site were enrolled during active infection and followed longitudinally.

The chain links TRBV30 to TRBJ2-5; a weak D match, TRBD2 (6 bases). This clonotype was obtained from a woman in her thirties or forties with COVID-19, enrolled during active disease. The sequencing sample was made of peripheral blood. For the CDR3, the DNA is TGTGCCTTCCATAGCGGAGACCAAGAGACCCAGTACTTC. Translated, it gives CAFHSGDQETQYF.